One sample yielded the 10 T cell receptor beta chains listed below, sequenced in a study of blood T cell repertoires in COVID-19. Assay used: immunoSEQ multiplex PCR; TCRdb lists only in-frame clones, some missing. The table lists 250,000 or so clones, 70% to 90% of them singletons, with approximately 2% in the top ten. Sequencing used PBMCs or T cells enriched from blood (not recorded which). The origin of the receptors is a woman in her 50s who had recovered from COVID-19.

This clone was detected a few times. The chain has TRBV3-1 (or the pseudogene TRBV3-2) and TRBJ2-1; TRBD1 matches 9 bases. This CDR3 contains 15 residues. Germline loops: CDR1 LGHDT, CDR2 YNNKEL (reference sequence). V lost 4 bases to trimming and J lost 5 bases; unmatched junction nucleotides: 6. CDR3 region: CASSPLGQGNNEQFF. In DNA form, the CDR3 reads TGTGCCAGCAGCCCTTTGGGACAGGGAAACAATGAGCAGTTCTTC.

The chain employs TRBV7-9 and TRBJ2-1; weak D call: TRBD2 (5 bases). The CDR3 is 12 amino acids. The germline V gene has CDR1 SEHNR and CDR2 FQNEAQ (reference sequence). Trimming removed 10 bases at V and 3 bases at J, with 10 bases between. The CDR3 region has the DNA TGTGCCACAACTGACTACTACAATGAGCAGTTCTTC. It yields the protein CATTDYYNEQFF.

This chain links TRBV3-1 (or the pseudogene TRBV3-2) with TRBJ2-3; TRBD2 matches 13 bases. This CDR3 comprises 15 residues. The germline V gene encodes CDR1 LGHDT and CDR2 YNNKEL (reference sequence). The J segment lost 4 bases and the V segment lost 6 bases, leaving 4 bases of the junction unmatched. In DNA, the CDR3 is TGTGCCAGCAGTCAACTAGCGGGAGGGGCAGATACGCAGTATTTT. This codes for CASSQLAGGADTQYF.

This chain joins TRBV24-1 and TRBJ1-4, with a weak D call TRBD1 (6 bases). This CDR3 contains 15 residues. V was shortened by 9 bases and J by 7 bases, with 20 bases between the two germline ends. Germline V CDR1 and CDR2: KGHDR, SFDVKD. In nucleotides, the CDR3 is TGTGCCACCGCGGCGGAAGCACAGGGTTCTGAAAAACTGTTTTTT. Translating it yields CATAAEAQGSEKLFF.

The V gene is TRBV30, the J gene TRBJ2-2; maybe TRBD2 (5 bases). CDR1 and CDR2 (germline): GTSNPN, SVGIG (reference sequence). The CDR3 runs to 16 residues. Trimming took 2 bases from V and 3 from J, leaving 16 bases between them. CDR3 bases: TGTGCCTGGAGTCTCGGACTGATCCACGACACCGGGGAGCTGTTTTTT. Its translation: CAWSLGLIHDTGELFF.

This chain uses TRBV19 with TRBJ2-5, with TRBD2 identical over 11 bases. J gave up 1 base and V 5 bases, and 3 bases lay outside the gene matches. This CDR3 spans 15 amino acids. Germline V gives CDR1 LNHDA, CDR2 SQIVND (reference sequence). The CDR3 DNA sequence: TGTGCCAGTAGTGAGGGACTAGCGGCCCAAGAGACCCAGTACTTC. Residues: CASSEGLAAQETQYF.

This clone was observed once. The chain recombines TRBV27 with TRBJ2-7; the D gene is possibly TRBD2 (6 bases). This CDR3 has 15 residues. Trimming pared 3 bases from V and 2 bases from J, leaving 14 bases between. Germline loops: CDR1 MNHEY, CDR2 SMNVEV (reference sequence). The CDR3 nucleotides are TGTGCCAGCAGTTTGTCCGGGACTGGGGCCTACGAGCAGTACTTC. Amino acids: CASSLSGTGAYEQYF.

This chain connects TRBV7-3 to TRBJ1-2; D is uncertain. This CDR3 is built from 14 residues. Trimming cost V 5 bases and J 7 bases, with 17 bases left between them. CDR1 and CDR2 from the germline V gene are SGHTA and FQGTGA. The CDR3 spells CASSALRHRRGYTF. The CDR3 nucleotides read TGTGCCAGCAGCGCGCTGCGACATAGACGTGGCTACACCTTC.

This chain uses TRBV28 with TRBJ2-2; 15 bases line up with TRBD2. J lost 1 base, V lost 7 bases, and 7 bases had no gene match. This CDR3 comprises 18 residues. The germline V gene has CDR1 MDHEN and CDR2 SYDVKM. DNA of the CDR3: TGTGCCAGCATCCCAGGGGGACTAGCGGGAGGGAACACCGGGGAGCTGTTTTTT. This sequence encodes CASIPGGLAGGNTGELFF.

J is TRBJ2-7 and V is TRBV29-1; 7 bases agree with TRBD2. The CDR3 has 13 residues. The ends lost 6 bases at V and 3 bases at J; junction bases unmatched: 8. CDR1 SQVTM and CDR2 ANQGSEA come from the germline V gene. CDR3 DNA sequence: TGCAGCGTGGCGGGAGAGATTGACTACGAGCAGTACTTC. As protein: CSVAGEIDYEQYF.